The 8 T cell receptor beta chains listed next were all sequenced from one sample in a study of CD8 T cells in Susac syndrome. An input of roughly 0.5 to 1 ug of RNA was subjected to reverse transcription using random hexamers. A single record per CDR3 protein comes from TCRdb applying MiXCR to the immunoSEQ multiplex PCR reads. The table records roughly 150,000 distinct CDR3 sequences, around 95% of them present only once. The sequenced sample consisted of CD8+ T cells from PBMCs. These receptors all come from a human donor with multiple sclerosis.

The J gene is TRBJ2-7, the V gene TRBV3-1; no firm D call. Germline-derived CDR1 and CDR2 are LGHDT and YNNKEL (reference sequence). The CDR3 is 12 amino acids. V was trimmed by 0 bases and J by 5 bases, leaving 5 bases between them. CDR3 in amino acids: CASSQENDEQYF. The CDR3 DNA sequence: TGTGCCAGCAGCCAAGAGAACGACGAGCAGTACTTC.

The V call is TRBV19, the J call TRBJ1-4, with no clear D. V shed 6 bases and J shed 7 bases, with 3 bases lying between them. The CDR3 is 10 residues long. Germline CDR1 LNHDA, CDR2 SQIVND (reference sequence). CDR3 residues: CASRREKLFF. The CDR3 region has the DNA TGTGCCAGTAGACGTGAAAAACTGTTTTTT.

CDR3 loop: CASRRTGNYGYTF. DNA of the CDR3: TGTGCCAGCAGACGAACAGGAAACTATGGCTACACCTTC. V usage is TRBV14 and J usage is TRBJ1-2; TRBD1 might be the D (5 bases). V was trimmed by 6 bases and J by 2 bases, leaving 10 bases between them. Germline values: CDR1 SGHDN, CDR2 FVKESK. CDR3 length: 13 residues.

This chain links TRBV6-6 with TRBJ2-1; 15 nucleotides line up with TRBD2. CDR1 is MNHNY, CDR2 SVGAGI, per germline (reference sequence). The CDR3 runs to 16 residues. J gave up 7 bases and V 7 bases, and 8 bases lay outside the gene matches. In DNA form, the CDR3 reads TGTGCCAGCATTCCGGGACTAGCGGGGGGAAGGAATGAGCAGTTCTTC. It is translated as CASIPGLAGGRNEQFF.

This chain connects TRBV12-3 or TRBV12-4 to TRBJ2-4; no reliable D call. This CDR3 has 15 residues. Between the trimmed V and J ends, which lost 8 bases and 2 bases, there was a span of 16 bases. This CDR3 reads CASSSSASPKNIQYF. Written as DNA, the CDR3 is TGTGCCAGCTCCAGCAGCGCTTCTCCCAAAAACATTCAGTACTTC.

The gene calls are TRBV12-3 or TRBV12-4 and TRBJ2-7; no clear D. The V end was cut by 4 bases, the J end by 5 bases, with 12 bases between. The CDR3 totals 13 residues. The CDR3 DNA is TGTGCCAGCAGTTCGAGGCTGGTGGACGAGCAGTACGTC. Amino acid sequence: CASSSRLVDEQYV.

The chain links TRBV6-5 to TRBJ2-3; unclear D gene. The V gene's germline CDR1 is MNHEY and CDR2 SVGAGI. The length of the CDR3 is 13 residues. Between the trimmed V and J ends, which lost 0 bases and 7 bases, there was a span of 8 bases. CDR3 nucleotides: TGTGCCAGCAGTTACTCGTCTCGAAATACGCAGTATTTT. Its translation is CASSYSSRNTQYF.

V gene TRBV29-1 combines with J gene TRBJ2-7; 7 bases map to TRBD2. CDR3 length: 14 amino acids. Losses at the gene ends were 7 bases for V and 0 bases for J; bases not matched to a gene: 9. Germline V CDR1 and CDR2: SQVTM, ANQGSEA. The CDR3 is CSASGGRSSYEQYF. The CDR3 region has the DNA TGCAGCGCCTCGGGGGGTCGGAGCTCCTACGAGCAGTACTTC.